This T cell receptor (beta chain) is from a study of blood T cells in healthy people across ages. PCR was performed a second time for about 7 to 12 cycles using a sample-barcoded 5' primer and a J-beta primer mix. From the 5' RACE reads, TCRdb called clonotypes with MiXCR, one entry per CDR3 protein. The sample lists around 900,000 distinct CDR3 sequences; roughly 26% were seen once. From germline, CDR1 is SGHVS and CDR2 FNYEAQ. CDR3 length equals 13 residues. V lost 1 base and J lost 2, with 6 bases in between. Sequenced sample: blood. This receptor was taken from an elderly woman in good health. The genes are TRBV7-6 and TRBJ2-7; D is unresolved. The DNA of the CDR3 is TGTGCCAGCAGCTTAGAAAGTCCCTACGAGCAGTACTTC. Translating it yields CASSLESPYEQYF.